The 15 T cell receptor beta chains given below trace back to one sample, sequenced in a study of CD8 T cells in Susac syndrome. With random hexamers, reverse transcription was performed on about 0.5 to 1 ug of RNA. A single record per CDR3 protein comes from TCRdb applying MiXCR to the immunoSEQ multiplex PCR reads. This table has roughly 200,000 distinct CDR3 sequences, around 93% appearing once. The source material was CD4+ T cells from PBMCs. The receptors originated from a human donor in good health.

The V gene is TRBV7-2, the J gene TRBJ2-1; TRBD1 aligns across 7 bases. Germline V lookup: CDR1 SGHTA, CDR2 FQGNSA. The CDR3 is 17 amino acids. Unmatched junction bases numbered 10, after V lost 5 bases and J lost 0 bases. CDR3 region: CASSPRDSRSSYNEQFF. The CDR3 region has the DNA TGTGCCAGCAGCCCTAGGGACAGCCGCAGCTCCTACAATGAGCAGTTCTTC. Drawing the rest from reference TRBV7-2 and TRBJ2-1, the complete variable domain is GAGVSQSPSNKVTEKGKDVELRCDPISGHTALYWYRQSLGQGLEFLIYFQGNSAPDKSGLPSDRFSAERTGGSVSTLTIQRTQQEDSAVYLCASSPRDSRSSYNEQFFGPGTRLTVL.

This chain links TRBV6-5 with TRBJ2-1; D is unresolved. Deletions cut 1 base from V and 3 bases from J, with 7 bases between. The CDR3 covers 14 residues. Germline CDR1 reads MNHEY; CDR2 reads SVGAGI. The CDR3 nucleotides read TGTGCCAGCAGTTACTTTCCGAACTACAATGAGCAGTTCTTC. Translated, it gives CASSYFPNYNEQFF.

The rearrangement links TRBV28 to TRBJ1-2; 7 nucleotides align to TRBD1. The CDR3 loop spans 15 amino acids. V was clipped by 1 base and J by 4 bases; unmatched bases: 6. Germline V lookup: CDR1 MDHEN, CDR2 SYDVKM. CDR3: CASSLSLRTGYGYTF. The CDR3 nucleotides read TGTGCCAGCAGTTTATCCCTAAGGACAGGCTATGGCTACACCTTC.

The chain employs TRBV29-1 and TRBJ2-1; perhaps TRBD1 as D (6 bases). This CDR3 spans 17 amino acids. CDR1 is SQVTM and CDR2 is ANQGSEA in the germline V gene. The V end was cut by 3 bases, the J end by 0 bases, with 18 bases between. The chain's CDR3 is CSVDGGQGLGSYNEQFF. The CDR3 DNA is TGCAGCGTTGATGGGGGCCAGGGATTGGGCTCCTACAATGAGCAGTTCTTC.

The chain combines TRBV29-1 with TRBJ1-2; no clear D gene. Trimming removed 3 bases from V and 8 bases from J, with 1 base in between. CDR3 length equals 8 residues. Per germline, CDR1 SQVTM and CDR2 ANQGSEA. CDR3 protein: CSVDGYTF. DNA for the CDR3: TGCAGCGTTGACGGCTACACCTTC.

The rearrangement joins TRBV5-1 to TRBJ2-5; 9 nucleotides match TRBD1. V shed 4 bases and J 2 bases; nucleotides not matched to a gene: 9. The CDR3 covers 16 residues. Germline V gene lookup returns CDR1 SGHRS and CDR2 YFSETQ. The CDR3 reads CASSPGDRELQETQYF. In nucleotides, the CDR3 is TGCGCCAGCAGCCCGGGGGACAGGGAGCTTCAAGAGACCCAGTACTTC.

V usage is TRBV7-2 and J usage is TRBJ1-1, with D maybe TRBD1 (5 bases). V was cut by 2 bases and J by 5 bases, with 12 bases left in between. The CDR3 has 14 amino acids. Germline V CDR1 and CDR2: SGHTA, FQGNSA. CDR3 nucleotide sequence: TGTGCCAGCAGCTTACAGGGCCCGGGGACTGAAGCTTTCTTT. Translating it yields CASSLQGPGTEAFF.

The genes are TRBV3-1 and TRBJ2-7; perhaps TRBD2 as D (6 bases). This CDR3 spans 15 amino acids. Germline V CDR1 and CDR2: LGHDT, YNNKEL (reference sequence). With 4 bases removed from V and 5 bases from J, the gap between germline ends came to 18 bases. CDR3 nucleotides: TGTGCCAGCAGCCCGGGGGACTCCCTTATCGACGAGCAGTACTTC. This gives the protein CASSPGDSLIDEQYF.

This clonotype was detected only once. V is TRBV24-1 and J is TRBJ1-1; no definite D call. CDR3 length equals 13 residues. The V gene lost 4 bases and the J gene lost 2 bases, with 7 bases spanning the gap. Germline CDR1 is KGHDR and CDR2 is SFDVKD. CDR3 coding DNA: TGTGCCACCAGTGACCCGGGAAACACTGAAGCTTTCTTT. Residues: CATSDPGNTEAFF.

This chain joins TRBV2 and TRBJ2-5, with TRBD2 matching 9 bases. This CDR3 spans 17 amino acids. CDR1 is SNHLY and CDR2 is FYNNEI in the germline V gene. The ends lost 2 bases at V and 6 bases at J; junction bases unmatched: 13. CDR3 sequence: CASSELQASGEGQTQYF. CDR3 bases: TGTGCCAGCAGTGAATTACAGGCTAGCGGGGAGGGGCAGACCCAGTACTTC.

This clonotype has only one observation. The CDR3 spells CASSLSQGHRPQHF. CDR3 nucleotides: TGTGCCAGCAGTTTGTCACAGGGTCATAGGCCCCAGCATTTT. The chain uses TRBV27 and TRBJ1-5; TRBD1 is a possible D gene (6 bases). This CDR3 contains 14 residues. Per germline, CDR1 MNHEY and CDR2 SMNVEV (reference sequence). V lost 3 bases, J lost 9 bases, and 15 bases lay in between.

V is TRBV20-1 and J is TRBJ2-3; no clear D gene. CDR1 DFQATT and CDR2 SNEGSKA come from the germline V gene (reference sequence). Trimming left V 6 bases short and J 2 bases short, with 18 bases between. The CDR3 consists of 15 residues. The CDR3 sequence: CSAIRFGEITDTQYF. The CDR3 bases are TGCAGTGCCATCCGGTTTGGGGAAATCACAGATACGCAGTATTTT.

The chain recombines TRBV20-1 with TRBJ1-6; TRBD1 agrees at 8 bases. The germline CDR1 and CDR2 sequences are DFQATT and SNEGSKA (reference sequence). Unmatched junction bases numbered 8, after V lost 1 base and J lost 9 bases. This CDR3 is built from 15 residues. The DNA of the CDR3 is TGCAGTGCTAGAGCGTTGTCAGGGGGCCGTTCACCCCTCCACTTT. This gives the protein CSARALSGGRSPLHF.

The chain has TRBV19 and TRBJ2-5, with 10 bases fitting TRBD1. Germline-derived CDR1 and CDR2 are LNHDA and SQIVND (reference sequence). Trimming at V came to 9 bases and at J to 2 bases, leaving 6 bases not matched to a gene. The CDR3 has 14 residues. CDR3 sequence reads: CASNPGQGQETQYF. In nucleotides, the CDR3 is TGTGCCAGCAACCCGGGACAGGGGCAAGAGACCCAGTACTTC.

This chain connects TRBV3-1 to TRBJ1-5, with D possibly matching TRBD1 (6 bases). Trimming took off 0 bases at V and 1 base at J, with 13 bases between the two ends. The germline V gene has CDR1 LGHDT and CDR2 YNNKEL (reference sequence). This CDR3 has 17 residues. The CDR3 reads CASSQDGGGLSNQPQHF. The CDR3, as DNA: TGTGCCAGCAGCCAAGATGGGGGGGGGCTAAGCAATCAGCCCCAGCATTTT.